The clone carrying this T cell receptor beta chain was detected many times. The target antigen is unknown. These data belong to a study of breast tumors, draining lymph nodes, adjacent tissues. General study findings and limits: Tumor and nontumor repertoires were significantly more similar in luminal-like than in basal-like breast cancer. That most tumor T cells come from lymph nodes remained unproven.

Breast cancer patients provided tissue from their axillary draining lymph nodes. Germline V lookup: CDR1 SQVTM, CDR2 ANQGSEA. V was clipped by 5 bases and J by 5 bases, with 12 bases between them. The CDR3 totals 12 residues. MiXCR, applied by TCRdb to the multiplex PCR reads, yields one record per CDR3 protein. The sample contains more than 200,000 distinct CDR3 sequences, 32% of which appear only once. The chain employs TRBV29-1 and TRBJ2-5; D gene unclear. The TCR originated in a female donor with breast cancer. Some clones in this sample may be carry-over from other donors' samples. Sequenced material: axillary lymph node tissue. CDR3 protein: CSVSLESETQYF. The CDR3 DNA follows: TGCAGCGTTTCCCTGGAATCGGAGACCCAGTACTTC.